These 22 T cell receptor beta chains were sequenced from one sample in a study of Tregs in tolerant kidney transplant recipients. Produced via immunoSEQ multiplex PCR; TCRdb's table is partial and in-frame only. The profile shows 85,000 to 95,000 clones, approximately 90% of them singletons. Material: CD8+ T cells from blood. The receptors were gathered from a human donor in good health.

The chain recombines TRBV9 with TRBJ2-6; D unresolved. CDR3 length: 20 residues. Looked up from germline, CDR1 is SGDLS and CDR2 is YYNGEE. Trimming removed 0 bases from V and 4 bases from J, with 23 bases in between. The chain's CDR3 is CASSVDPVGPRLGGANVLTF. The DNA of the CDR3 is TGTGCCAGCAGCGTAGATCCGGTAGGACCCCGGTTAGGCGGGGCCAACGTCCTGACTTTC.

The gene calls are TRBV14 and TRBJ2-1; D is unresolved. Trimming removed 4 bases from V and 0 bases from J, with 10 bases in between. This CDR3 region has 15 residues. Germline CDR1 and CDR2: SGHDN and FVKESK. This CDR3 is CASSPRLSSYNEQFF. The CDR3 DNA sequence: TGTGCCAGCAGCCCGCGGTTAAGCTCCTACAATGAGCAGTTCTTC.

The chain carries TRBV27 and TRBJ2-1; D is possibly TRBD1 (5 bases). V dropped 6 bases and J dropped 3 bases, with 9 bases sitting between them. This CDR3 contains 13 residues. Germline V gene lookup returns CDR1 MNHEY and CDR2 SMNVEV (reference sequence). The CDR3 protein is CASSGQVYNEQFF. CDR3 DNA: TGTGCCAGCAGCGGACAAGTCTACAATGAGCAGTTCTTC.

This sequence joins TRBV6-1 and TRBJ2-2; 11 bases align to TRBD2. The germline CDR1 and CDR2 sequences are MNHNS and SASEGT. The CDR3 covers 16 residues. Trimming at V came to 3 bases and at J to 7 bases, leaving 7 bases not matched to a gene. CDR3 bases: TGTGCCAGCAGTGATTTAGCGGGAGGGAGGGGCGGGGAGCTGTTTTTT. It is translated as CASSDLAGGRGGELFF.

This clone was recorded only once. The chain employs TRBV7-9 and TRBJ2-7, with D maybe TRBD1 (6 bases). V dropped 5 bases and J dropped 2 bases, with 10 bases sitting between them. CDR1 and CDR2 (germline): SEHNR, FQNEAQ (reference sequence). This CDR3 comprises 13 residues. The chain's CDR3 is CASSPRDTYEQYF. The CDR3 nucleotides are TGTGCCAGCAGCCCCCGGGACACCTACGAGCAGTACTTC.

The chain couples TRBV16 to TRBJ1-2, with 7 bases that match TRBD1. V trimming: 3 bases; J trimming: 4 bases; junction bases outside the gene matches: 8. The CDR3 has 15 amino acids. From germline, CDR1 is KGHSY and CDR2 FQNENV. The CDR3 DNA reads as TGTGCCAGCAGCCACAGGGACAGCGAGACCTATGGCTACACCTTC. This gives the protein CASSHRDSETYGYTF.

The chain joins TRBV13 to TRBJ2-5, with no clear D. CDR1 is PRHDT, CDR2 FYEKMQ, per germline (reference sequence). The CDR3 sequence is 13 residues long. The germline V and J ends were trimmed by 0 bases and 4 bases, with 6 bases remaining between them. The CDR3 sequence: CASSLGVAETQYF. CDR3 in DNA: TGTGCCAGCAGCTTAGGAGTGGCAGAGACCCAGTACTTC.

V and J are TRBV27 and TRBJ1-2, with D unresolved. The ends were cut back, 3 bases at V and 8 bases at J, with 16 bases in the middle. This CDR3 comprises 14 residues. Germline V lookup: CDR1 MNHEY, CDR2 SMNVEV (reference sequence). The DNA for the CDR3 is TGTGCCAGCAGTTTCTATGGCCCTTCGGAGGGCTACACCTTC. Protein: CASSFYGPSEGYTF.

The V call is TRBV27, the J call TRBJ1-1; D may be TRBD1 (5 bases). V gave up 8 bases and J gave up 5 bases, with 21 bases separating them. The germline V gene encodes CDR1 MNHEY and CDR2 SMNVEV (reference sequence). CDR3 length equals 15 residues. CDR3 amino acids: CASSVRYRPGTEAFF. In DNA form, the CDR3 reads TGTGCCAGCTCGGTAAGGTACAGGCCGGGGACTGAAGCTTTCTTT.

The rearrangement uses TRBV6-1 and TRBJ1-2; no clear D. Trimming pared 2 bases from V and 8 bases from J, leaving 9 bases between. The CDR3 spans 12 residues. Looked up from germline, CDR1 is MNHNS and CDR2 is SASEGT. CDR3 in DNA: TGTGCCAGCAGTGAACCTGGGCGAGGCTACACCTTC. Translating gives CASSEPGRGYTF.

V and J are TRBV10-1 and TRBJ2-1; 7 bases fit TRBD2. V trimming: 2 bases; J trimming: 3 bases; junction bases outside the gene matches: 4. Germline values: CDR1 WNHNN, CDR2 SYGVQD (reference sequence). This CDR3 is 15 amino acids long. CDR3 coding DNA: TGCGCCAGCAGTGAGGGGGGACTACTCTACAATGAGCAGTTCTTC. Protein sequence: CASSEGGLLYNEQFF.

This chain uses TRBV6-1 with TRBJ1-4, with a tentative D call TRBD1 (5 bases). With 0 bases removed from V and 8 bases from J, the gap between germline ends came to 13 bases. Germline lookup yields CDR1 MNHNS and CDR2 SASEGT. This CDR3 contains 15 residues. Here the CDR3 DNA reads TGTGCCAGCAGTGAAGCTGGGGGGGGTTGGGAAAAACTGTTTTTT. Amino acid sequence: CASSEAGGGWEKLFF.

The chain couples TRBV19 to TRBJ2-1; possible D gene TRBD2, 5 bases. Trimming took 3 bases from V and 6 from J, leaving 9 bases between them. The CDR3 runs to 13 residues. Per germline, CDR1 LNHDA and CDR2 SQIVND (reference sequence). For the CDR3, the DNA is TGTGCCAGTAGTATGTGGGAGTCCAATGAGCAGTTCTTC. It codes for CASSMWESNEQFF.

CDR3 DNA: TGTGCCAGCAGCGTCCTAGGGTCCCCTCGCTACGAGCAGTACTTC. Translated, it gives CASSVLGSPRYEQYF. V usage is TRBV9 and J usage is TRBJ2-7; D is undetermined. The V end was cut by 2 bases, the J end by 3 bases, with 15 bases between. This CDR3 has 15 amino acids. Germline CDR1 and CDR2: SGDLS and YYNGEE.

The rearrangement links TRBV13 to TRBJ1-2, with TRBD1 identical over 8 bases. Germline lookup yields CDR1 PRHDT and CDR2 FYEKMQ (reference sequence). This CDR3 has 15 residues. The V gene end was trimmed by 0 bases and the J gene end by 4 bases; junction bases not matched to a gene: 4. CDR3 loop: CASSLGTGATYGYTF. The CDR3 nucleotides read TGTGCCAGCAGCTTAGGGACAGGGGCTACCTATGGCTACACCTTC. The full variable domain, rest sourced from reference TRBV13 and TRBJ1-2, is AAGVIQSPRHLIKEKRETATLKCYPIPRHDTVYWYQQGPGQDPQFLISFYEKMQSDKGSIPDRFSAQQFSDYHSELNMSSLELGDSALYFCASSLGTGATYGYTFGSGTRLTVV.

This clone was seen more than once but under ten times. This rearrangement joins TRBV10-3 to TRBJ1-1; 7 bases are a match to TRBD1. Germline V gene data show CDR1 as ENHRY and CDR2 as SYGVKD. The V and J ends lost 3 bases and 6 bases, in that order; junction bases with no gene match: 10. The CDR3 has 15 amino acids. CDR3 region: CAISDHDRADAEAFF. In DNA, the CDR3 is TGTGCCATCAGTGACCATGACAGGGCGGACGCTGAAGCTTTCTTT.

The chain employs TRBV10-1 and TRBJ2-1; 12 nucleotides match TRBD2. The length of the CDR3 is 20 residues. CDR1 is WNHNN and CDR2 is SYGVQD in the germline V gene (reference sequence). J was trimmed by 8 bases and V by 1 base; bases with no gene match: 18. The CDR3 nucleotides are TGCGCCAGCAGTGAGTGGGGTCCTAGCGGGAGGGCCTCAAATACCGATGAGCAGTTCTTC. Protein product: CASSEWGPSGRASNTDEQFF.

The chain couples TRBV5-4 to TRBJ2-7; 8 bases match TRBD1. This CDR3 has 18 amino acids. Trimming cost V 9 bases and J 0 bases; bases outside gene matches: 20. CDR1 is SGHNT and CDR2 is YYREEE in the germline V gene (reference sequence). CDR3 in DNA: TGTGCCACCCTAACCCCCCCCGAGGACAGGGAACTCTCCTACGAGCAGTACTTC. It translates to CATLTPPEDRELSYEQYF.

The V and J genes are TRBV7-6 and TRBJ2-3; TRBD2 agrees at 7 bases. The CDR3 contains 15 residues. Trimming took 5 bases from V and 4 from J; bases not matched to a gene: 9. Germline values: CDR1 SGHVS, CDR2 FNYEAQ. CDR3 DNA sequence: TGTGCCAGCAGCCCCGGACTAGAGGTTCCAGATACGCAGTATTTT. Its translation: CASSPGLEVPDTQYF.

This clone is a singleton in its sample. V gene TRBV19 combines with J gene TRBJ1-1; 7 nucleotides line up with TRBD1. Germline assignment: CDR1 LNHDA and CDR2 SQIVND (reference sequence). CDR3 size: 13 residues. V gave up 9 bases and J gave up 0 bases; unmatched junction bases: 4. CDR3 sequence reads: CASRQGMNTEAFF. CDR3 nucleotide sequence: TGTGCCAGCCGACAGGGAATGAACACTGAAGCTTTCTTT.

About this clone: The sample has other DNA sequences that encode this CDR3 too. The J gene is TRBJ2-3, the V gene TRBV7-6; D possibly corresponds to TRBD2 (6 bases). The CDR3 length is 14 residues. V was shortened by 0 bases and J by 4 bases, with 8 bases between the two germline ends. The germline gives CDR1 SGHVS, CDR2 FNYEAQ. This CDR3 is CASSLAGGADTQYF. CDR3 DNA sequence: TGTGCCAGCAGCTTAGCGGGGGGAGCAGATACGCAGTATTTT.

This chain connects TRBV4-1 to TRBJ1-2; a possible D gene is TRBD1 (5 bases). Trimming took 1 base from V and 7 from J, leaving 13 bases between them. In germline, CDR1 is MGHRA, CDR2 YSYEKL. CDR3 length equals 14 residues. In nucleotides, the CDR3 is TGCGCCAGCAGCCAAGCGGGTGGGACGGCTGGCTACACCTTC. This translates into CASSQAGGTAGYTF.